Included here is one T cell receptor beta chain sequence, with context. This specimen comes from a study of blood T cell repertoires in COVID-19. Study as a whole: Sources were T cells, B-cell-depleted T cells, or PBMCs; the material itself was cDNA or gDNA.

This table comes from immunoSEQ multiplex PCR, and its TCRdb copy is limited to in-frame clones, with some not included. The data show around 130,000 clones, less than 85% seen once. Germline V lookup: CDR1 SGHDN, CDR2 FVKESK. The CDR3 totals 15 residues. The germline V and J ends were trimmed by 1 base and 2 bases, with 10 bases remaining between them. Sequencing was performed on PBMCs or T cells enriched from blood (not recorded which). The V gene is TRBV14, the J gene TRBJ2-3; D gene unclear. This TCR was recovered from a woman between 18 and 29 years old who had been exposed to COVID-19. The CDR3 bases are TGTGCCAGCAGCCAAGGGGCCCAATTCACAGATACGCAGTATTTT. This translates into CASSQGAQFTDTQYF.